This TCR beta chain came from a study of cytomegalovirus exposure and HLA in healthy donors. For this clone: Its antigen remains unidentified.

The germline CDR1 and CDR2 sequences are SGHRS and YFSETQ. The CDR3 contains 15 residues. V lost 6 bases and J lost 0; bases outside the gene matches: 5. Overall study results and limits: Presence/absence analyses treated sequencing depth as roughly uniform across donors. Clonal expansion was found to be greater in HLA-associated TCR beta chains than in equally common others in a later analysis. It was 160 or so TCR beta chains that were listed as cytomegalovirus-associated.

PCR employed 60 Vbeta and 13 Jbeta primers. Authors' data handling: The count from a later analysis was tens of millions of unique TCR beta chains, 9.5 million to 13 million of them shared. This table comes from immunoSEQ multiplex PCR, and its TCRdb copy is limited to in-frame clones, with some not included. That table furnishes V, J and clone size, whereas the DNA furnished D and trimming. There are about 170,000 clones in the sample; roughly 80% occur only once, and around 2.3% lies in the top ten. The J gene is TRBJ2-1, the V gene TRBV5-1; 8 bases are a match to TRBD2. The TCR was taken from a male donor in good health and CMV-seronegative. The sequencing input was PBMCs. The CDR3 region is CASTGSGSSYNEQFF. The DNA of the CDR3 is TGCGCCAGCACCGGAAGCGGGAGCTCCTACAATGAGCAGTTCTTC.